This T cell receptor (beta chain) was recorded in a study of T cell responses to AZD1222 COVID-19 vaccine (dated by TCRdb to the early 2020s). Turning to the overall study: AZD1222 recipients whose second dose came at about 4 weeks and those whose second dose came at about 12 weeks were combined into one group, since spike-specific TCR depth and breadth did not differ between the two schedules. Trial participants were enrolled into age subgroups of 18-55, 56-69 and 70-plus years, which contained about 150, 28 and 57 TCR-sequenced participants, respectively. A total of just over 230 trial participants underwent TCR sequencing, of whom roughly 210 had received two doses of AZD1222 and approximately 25 had received two doses of the MenACWY control vaccine. The paper as a whole reports these results and caveats: The 56-69-year group was small, and its depth increase did not reach significance, likely because of low power. After two AZD1222 doses, both the breadth and the depth of spike-specific TCRs were significantly higher than at day 0 and than in MenACWY recipients. Only five or six AZD1222 recipients were SARS-CoV-2 seropositive at baseline, limiting conclusions about previously exposed vaccinees. Nearly half of unique spike-specific TCRs reportedly recognized epitopes outside regions mutated in the B.1.351 and B.1.1.7 variants. Because no day 14 peak-response samples were available, repertoires were characterized only after the peak T cell response. The vaccine-associated CD4 TCRs covered the entire spike protein, and the dominant responses fell in regions 160-218 and 743-854. Participants were mostly white British and included more females than males, and it was suggested by the authors that clonal diversity may have been underestimated.

Concerning this clone: It lacks a known antigen. One base away there is no much larger clone; base qualities are not given.

Spanning cysteine to phenylalanine, the CDR3 consists of 16 amino acids. CDR3 DNA is the only sequence kept; it has 48 bases, read in frame from the first base. The germline ends are 10 bases apart after V is trimmed by 1 base and J by 0 bases. As encoded in the germline V gene, CDR1 is SNHLY while CDR2 is FYNNEI. Per the publication, the time point label means: baseline before first vaccination. Vaccinee samples came from UK trials COV001 and COV002, including a single-blind randomized controlled phase 2/3 trial of AZD1222 (ChAdOx1 nCoV-19) in healthy adults. For TCRbeta chain sequencing, PBMC samples from trial participants were taken at day 0 and at day 28 after the second dose. The CDR3 regions of human TCRbeta chains were subjected to immunosequencing. On the study's bioinformatics: TCRs in the repertoires were compared against a reference library of SARS-CoV-2-specific TCRs that had been generated with the MIRA antigen-specificity platform. Breadth was defined as the fraction of unique TCRs that were SARS-CoV-2-associated. Depth was defined as the fraction of total T cells that were SARS-CoV-2-associated. Each spike-specific TCR was assigned to its reactive spike region and to a CD4 or CD8 class using the MIRA data. Log10-transformed breadth and depth values were compared by one-way ANOVA with Sidak's multiple comparisons tests. TCRdb took this table from immuneACCESS and kept in-frame rearrangements with V and J called. Such tables lack part of the clones; where checked against another copy, unresolved V genes explain under half of the gap, and the rest is unexplained. V and J calls and clone size follow that table, whereas D and trimming were derived from the DNA. For this sample there are about 120,000 clones; about 90% appear just once. The top ten hold more than 9% of the sample.

The material sequenced was peripheral blood, taken on day 0 of AZD1222 vaccination. The sequence links TRBV2 to TRBJ1-3; confidence is insufficient to name the D gene. This clonotype was sampled from an adult in good health. The CDR3 here reads CASSEGPQISGNTIYF. DNA sequence: TGTGCCAGCAGTGAAGGGCCGCAAATCTCTGGAAACACCATATATTTT.